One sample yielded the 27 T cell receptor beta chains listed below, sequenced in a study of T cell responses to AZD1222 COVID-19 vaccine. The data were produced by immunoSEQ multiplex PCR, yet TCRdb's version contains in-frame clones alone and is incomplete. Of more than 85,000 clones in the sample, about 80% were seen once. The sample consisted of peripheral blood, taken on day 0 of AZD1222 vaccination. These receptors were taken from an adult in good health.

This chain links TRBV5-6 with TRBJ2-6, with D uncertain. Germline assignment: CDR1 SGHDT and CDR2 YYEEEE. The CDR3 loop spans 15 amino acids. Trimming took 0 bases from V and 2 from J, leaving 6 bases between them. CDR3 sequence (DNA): TGTGCCAGCAGCTTGGTTGAAACTGGGGCCAACGTCCTGACTTTC. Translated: CASSLVETGANVLTF.

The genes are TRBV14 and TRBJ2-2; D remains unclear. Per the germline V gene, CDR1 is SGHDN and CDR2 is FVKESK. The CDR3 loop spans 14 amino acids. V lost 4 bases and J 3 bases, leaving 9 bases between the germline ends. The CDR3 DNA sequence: TGTGCCAGCAGCCCCATTGGGTACACCGGGGAGCTGTTTTTT. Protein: CASSPIGYTGELFF.

The CDR3 loop is CASISPGQNYGYTF. CDR3 nucleotide sequence: TGTGCCAGCATTTCTCCCGGACAGAACTATGGCTACACCTTC. This chain joins TRBV6-5 and TRBJ1-2, with D possibly TRBD1 on 6 matching bases. The CDR3 totals 14 residues. Germline lookup yields CDR1 MNHEY and CDR2 SVGAGI. V shed 7 bases and J shed 2 bases, with 14 bases lying between them.

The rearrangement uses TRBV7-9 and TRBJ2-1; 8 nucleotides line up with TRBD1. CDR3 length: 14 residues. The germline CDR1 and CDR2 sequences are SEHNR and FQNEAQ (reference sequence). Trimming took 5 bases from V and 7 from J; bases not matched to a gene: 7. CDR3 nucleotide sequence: TGTGCCAGCAGCCTTGGACAGGGACTGAATGAGCAGTTCTTC. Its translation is CASSLGQGLNEQFF.

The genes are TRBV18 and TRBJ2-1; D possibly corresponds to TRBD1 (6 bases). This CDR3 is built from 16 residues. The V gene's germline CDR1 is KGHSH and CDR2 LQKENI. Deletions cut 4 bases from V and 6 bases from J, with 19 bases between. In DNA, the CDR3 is TGTGCCAGCTCACGGCCAGGGGCGACTTTATCCAATGAGCAGTTCTTC. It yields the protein CASSRPGATLSNEQFF.

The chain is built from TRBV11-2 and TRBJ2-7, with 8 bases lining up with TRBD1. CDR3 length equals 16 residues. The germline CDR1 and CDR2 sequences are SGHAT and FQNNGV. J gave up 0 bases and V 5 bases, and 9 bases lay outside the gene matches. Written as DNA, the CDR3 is TGTGCCAGCAGCCTCATCCGGGACAGGAGCTCCTACGAGCAGTACTTC. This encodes CASSLIRDRSSYEQYF.

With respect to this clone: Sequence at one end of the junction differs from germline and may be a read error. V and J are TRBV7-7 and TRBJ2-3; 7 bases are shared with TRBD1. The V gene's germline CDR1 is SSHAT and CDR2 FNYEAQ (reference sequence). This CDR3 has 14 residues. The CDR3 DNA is TGTGCTAGCAGCCAGACAGGGCGCACAGATACGCAGTATTTT. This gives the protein CASSQTGRTDTQYF.

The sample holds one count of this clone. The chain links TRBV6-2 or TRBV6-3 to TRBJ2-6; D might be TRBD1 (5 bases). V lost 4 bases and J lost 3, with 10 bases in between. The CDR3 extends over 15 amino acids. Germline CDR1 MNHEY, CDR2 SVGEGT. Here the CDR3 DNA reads TGTGCCAGCAGTTGGGGCCCGAGTGGGGCCAACGTCCTGACTTTC. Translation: CASSWGPSGANVLTF.

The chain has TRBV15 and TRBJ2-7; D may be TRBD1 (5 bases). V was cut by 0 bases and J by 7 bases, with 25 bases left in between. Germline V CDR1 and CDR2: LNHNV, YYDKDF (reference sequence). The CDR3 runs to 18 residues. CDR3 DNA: TGTGCCACCAGCAGAGACATTGGGCAGGGCGTCCTCTCGAGGGAGCAGTACTTC. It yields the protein CATSRDIGQGVLSREQYF.

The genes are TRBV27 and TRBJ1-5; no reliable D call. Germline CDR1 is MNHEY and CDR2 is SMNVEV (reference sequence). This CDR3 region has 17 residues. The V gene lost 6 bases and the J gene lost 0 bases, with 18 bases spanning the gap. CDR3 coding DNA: TGTGCCAGCAGAGGTTATGACAAGGCCAATAGCAATCAGCCCCAGCATTTT. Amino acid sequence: CASRGYDKANSNQPQHF.

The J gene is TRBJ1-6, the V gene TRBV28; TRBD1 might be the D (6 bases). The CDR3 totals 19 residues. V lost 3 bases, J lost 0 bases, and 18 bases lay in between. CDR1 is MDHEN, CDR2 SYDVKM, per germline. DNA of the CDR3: TGTGCCAGCAGTTTCCCACCGGGGGGCCCGAGCTCCTATAATTCACCCCTCCACTTT. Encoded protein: CASSFPPGGPSSYNSPLHF.

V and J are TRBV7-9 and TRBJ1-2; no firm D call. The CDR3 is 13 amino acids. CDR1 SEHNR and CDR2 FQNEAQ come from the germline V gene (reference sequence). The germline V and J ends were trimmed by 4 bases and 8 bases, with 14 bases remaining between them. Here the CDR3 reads CASSYLPPRGYTF. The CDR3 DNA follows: TGTGCCAGCAGCTACCTCCCCCCACGGGGCTACACCTTC.

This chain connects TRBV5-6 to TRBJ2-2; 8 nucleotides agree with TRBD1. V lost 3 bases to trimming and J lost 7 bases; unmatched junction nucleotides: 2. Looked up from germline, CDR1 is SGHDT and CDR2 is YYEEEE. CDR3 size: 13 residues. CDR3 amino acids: CASSWTGIGELFF. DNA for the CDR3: TGTGCCAGCAGCTGGACAGGGATCGGGGAGCTGTTTTTT.

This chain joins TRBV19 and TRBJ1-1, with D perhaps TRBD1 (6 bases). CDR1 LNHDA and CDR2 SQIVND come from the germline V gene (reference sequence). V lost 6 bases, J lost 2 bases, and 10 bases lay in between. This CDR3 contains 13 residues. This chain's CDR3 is CASSWTDNTEAFF. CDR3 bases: TGTGCCAGTAGCTGGACAGACAACACTGAAGCTTTCTTT. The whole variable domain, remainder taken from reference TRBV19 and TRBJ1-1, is DGGITQSPKYLFRKEGQNVTLSCEQNLNHDAMYWYRQDPGQGLRLIYYSQIVNDFQKGDIAEGYSVSREKKESFPLTVTSAQKNPTAFYLCASSWTDNTEAFFGQGTRLTVV.

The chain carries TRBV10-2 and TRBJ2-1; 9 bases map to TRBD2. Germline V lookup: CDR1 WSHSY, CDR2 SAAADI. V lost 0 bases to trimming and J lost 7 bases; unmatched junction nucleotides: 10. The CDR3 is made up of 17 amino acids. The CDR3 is CASSESGGAGGYNEQFF. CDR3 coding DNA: TGCGCCAGCAGTGAGTCGGGAGGAGCGGGGGGTTATAATGAGCAGTTCTTC.

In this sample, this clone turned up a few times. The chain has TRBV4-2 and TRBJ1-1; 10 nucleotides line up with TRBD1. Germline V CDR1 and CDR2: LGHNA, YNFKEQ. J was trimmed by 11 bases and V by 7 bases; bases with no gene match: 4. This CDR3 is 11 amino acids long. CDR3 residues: CASTRQGAAFF. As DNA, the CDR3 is TGTGCCAGCACCAGACAGGGGGCGGCTTTCTTT.

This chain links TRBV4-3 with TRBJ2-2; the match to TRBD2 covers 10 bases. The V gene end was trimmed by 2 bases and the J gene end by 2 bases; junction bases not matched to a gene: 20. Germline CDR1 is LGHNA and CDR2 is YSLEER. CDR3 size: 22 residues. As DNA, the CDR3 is TGCGCCAGCAGCCAAACAGCCGACTTCCTAGCGGGGGACGCCGTAAACACCGGGGAGCTGTTTTTT. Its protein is CASSQTADFLAGDAVNTGELFF.

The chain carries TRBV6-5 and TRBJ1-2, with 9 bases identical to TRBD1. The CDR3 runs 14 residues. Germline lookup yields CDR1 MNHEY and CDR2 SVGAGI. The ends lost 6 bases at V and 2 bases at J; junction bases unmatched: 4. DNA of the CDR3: TGTGCCAGCAGACCTGGACAGGGGAACTATGGCTACACCTTC. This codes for CASRPGQGNYGYTF.

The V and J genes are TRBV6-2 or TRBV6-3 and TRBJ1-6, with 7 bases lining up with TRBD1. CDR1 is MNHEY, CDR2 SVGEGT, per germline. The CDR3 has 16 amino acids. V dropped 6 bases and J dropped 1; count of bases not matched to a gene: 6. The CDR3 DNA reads TGTGCCAGCAGCCCAACACAGGGGTCCTATAATTCACCCCTCCACTTT. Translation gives CASSPTQGSYNSPLHF.

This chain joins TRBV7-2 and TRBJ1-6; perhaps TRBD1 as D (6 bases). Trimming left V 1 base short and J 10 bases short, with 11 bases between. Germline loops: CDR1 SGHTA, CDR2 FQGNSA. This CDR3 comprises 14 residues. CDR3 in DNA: TGTGCCAGCAGCTTAGGGGTTGGGACATCACCCCTCCACTTT. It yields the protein CASSLGVGTSPLHF. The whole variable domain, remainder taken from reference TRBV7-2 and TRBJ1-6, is GAGVSQSPSNKVTEKGKDVELRCDPISGHTALYWYRQSLGQGLEFLIYFQGNSAPDKSGLPSDRFSAERTGGSVSTLTIQRTQQEDSAVYLCASSLGVGTSPLHFGNGTRLTVT.

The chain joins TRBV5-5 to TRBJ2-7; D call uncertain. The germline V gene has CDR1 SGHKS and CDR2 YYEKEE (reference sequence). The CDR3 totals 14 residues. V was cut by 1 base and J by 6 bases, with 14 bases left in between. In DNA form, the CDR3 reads TGTGCCAGCAGCTTGCGGACGGGCCTCTCCGAGCAGTACTTC. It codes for CASSLRTGLSEQYF.

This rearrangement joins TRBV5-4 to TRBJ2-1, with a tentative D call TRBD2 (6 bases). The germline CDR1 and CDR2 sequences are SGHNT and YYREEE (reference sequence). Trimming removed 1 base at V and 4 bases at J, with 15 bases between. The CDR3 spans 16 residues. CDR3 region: CASSLLGRGSYNEQFF. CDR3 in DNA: TGTGCCAGCAGCTTGTTAGGACGGGGGAGTTACAATGAGCAGTTCTTC.

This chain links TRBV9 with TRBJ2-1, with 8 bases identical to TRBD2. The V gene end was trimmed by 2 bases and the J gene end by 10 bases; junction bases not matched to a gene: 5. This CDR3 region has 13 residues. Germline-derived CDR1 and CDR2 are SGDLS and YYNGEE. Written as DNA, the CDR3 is TGTGCCAGCAGCGTCGGGACTAGTGGAGAGCAGTTCTTC. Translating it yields CASSVGTSGEQFF.

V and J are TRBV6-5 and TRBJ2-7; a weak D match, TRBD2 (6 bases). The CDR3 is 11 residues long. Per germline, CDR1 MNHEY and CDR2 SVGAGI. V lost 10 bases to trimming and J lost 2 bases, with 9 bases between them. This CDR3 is CATGLAYEQYF. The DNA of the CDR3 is TGTGCCACGGGACTTGCCTACGAGCAGTACTTC.

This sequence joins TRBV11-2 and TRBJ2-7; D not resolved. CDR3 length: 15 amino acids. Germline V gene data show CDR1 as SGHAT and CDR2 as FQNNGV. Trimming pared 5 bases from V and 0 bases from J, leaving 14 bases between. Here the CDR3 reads CASSPFTLSSYEQYF. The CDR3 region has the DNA TGTGCCAGCAGCCCTTTTACACTCAGCTCCTACGAGCAGTACTTC.

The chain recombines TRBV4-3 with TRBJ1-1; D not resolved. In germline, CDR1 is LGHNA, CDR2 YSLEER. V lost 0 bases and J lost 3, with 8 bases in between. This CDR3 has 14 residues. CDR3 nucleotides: TGCGCCAGCAGCCAAGATGAGGGAGACACTGAAGCTTTCTTT. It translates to CASSQDEGDTEAFF.

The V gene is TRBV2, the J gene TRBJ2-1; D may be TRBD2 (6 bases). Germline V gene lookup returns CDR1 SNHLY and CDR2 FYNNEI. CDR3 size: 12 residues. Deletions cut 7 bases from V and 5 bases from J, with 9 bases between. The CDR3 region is CASIGGNNEQFF. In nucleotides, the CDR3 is TGTGCCAGCATCGGCGGGAACAATGAGCAGTTCTTC.